These 21 T cell receptor beta chains originate from one sample sequenced in a study of T cells in Graves' hyperthyroidism and ophthalmopathy. Amplification of TCR beta CDR3 regions used RNA as the template. An initial round of RT-PCR targeting the TCR CDR3 relied on the HTBI primer set. MiXCR, run by TCRdb on the multiplex PCR reads, gives a single entry per CDR3 protein. The sample has fewer than 550,000 distinct CDR3 sequences; around 14% are singletons. The source material was blood. These TCRs come from a woman aged 18-29 years with Graves' hyperthyroidism.

The sample holds many counts of this clonotype. The CDR3: CAWGGGAYTQYF. As DNA, the CDR3 is TGTGCCTGGGGCGGGGGAGCGTATACGCAGTATTTT. The chain recombines TRBV30 with TRBJ2-3; 7 bases line up with TRBD2. The CDR3 runs to 12 residues. J lost 7 bases, V lost 5 bases, and 6 bases had no gene match. Per the germline V gene, CDR1 is GTSNPN and CDR2 is SVGIG (reference sequence).

This clonotype was recorded many times. The V call is TRBV12-3 or TRBV12-4, the J call TRBJ2-6; the match to TRBD1 covers 9 bases. The CDR3 runs to 16 residues. V shed 6 bases, J shed 2 bases, and the junction held 5 bases outside the gene matches. This CDR3 reads CASRGQGLAGANVLTF. For the CDR3, the DNA is TGTGCCAGCAGAGGACAGGGGCTGGCTGGGGCCAACGTCCTGACTTTC.

This clonotype came up many times. CDR3 nucleotides: TGCAGTGCTGGTCGAGCGGGGGCCTACAATGAGCAGTTCTTC. Translation: CSAGRAGAYNEQFF. V and J are TRBV20-1 and TRBJ2-1; 8 bases line up with TRBD2. The CDR3 has 14 residues. J lost 2 bases, V lost 5 bases, and 5 bases had no gene match. CDR1 is DFQATT, CDR2 SNEGSKA, per germline (reference sequence).

This clonotype was detected a few times. The chain couples TRBV5-1 to TRBJ2-5, with 7 bases matching TRBD1. Germline V lookup: CDR1 SGHRS, CDR2 YFSETQ. V gave up 4 bases and J gave up 0 bases; unmatched junction bases: 12. The CDR3 runs 17 residues. DNA of the CDR3: TGCGCCAGCAGCCCCCTTTATGGACAGGTCGACCAAGAGACCCAGTACTTC. Translating gives CASSPLYGQVDQETQYF.

This clonotype was recorded many times. The rearrangement uses TRBV12-3 or TRBV12-4 and TRBJ1-5; D is undetermined. Between the trimmed V and J ends, which lost 6 bases and 5 bases, there was a span of 20 bases. The CDR3 sequence is 16 residues long. The DNA of the CDR3 is TGTGCCAGCAGCCAGAAGGGTACGGCCTTCGATCAGCCCCAGCATTTT. Its protein is CASSQKGTAFDQPQHF.

The chain employs TRBV20-1 and TRBJ1-6, with D possibly TRBD1 on 5 matching bases. Germline V gene sequence: CDR1 DFQATT, CDR2 SNEGSKA (reference sequence). This CDR3 is built from 14 residues. V was trimmed by 0 bases and J by 10 bases, leaving 13 bases between them. The CDR3 spells CSARDSGRRSPLHF. CDR3 bases: TGCAGTGCTAGAGACTCAGGGAGGAGGTCACCCCTCCACTTT.

There are many counts of this clonotype. A clone one base away is much larger, so this may be a read error. This sequence joins TRBV7-3 and TRBJ2-1, with 13 nucleotides matching TRBD2. After removal of 2 bases from V and 5 bases from J, the junction contained 0 bases not matched to a gene. Germline V lookup: CDR1 SGHTA, CDR2 FQGTGA. CDR3 size: 15 residues. CDR3: CASSLGTSGDNEQFF. CDR3 DNA: TGTGCCAGCAGCTTAGGGACTAGCGGGGACAATGAGCAGTTCTTC.

Ten or more counts support this clonotype. The gene calls are TRBV2 and TRBJ1-5; D ambiguous. V was trimmed by 2 bases and J by 2 bases, leaving 4 bases between them. The CDR3 is 13 residues long. CDR1 and CDR2 from the germline V gene are SNHLY and FYNNEI. The CDR3 spells CASSERGNQPQHF. The CDR3 DNA sequence: TGTGCCAGCAGTGAAAGGGGCAATCAGCCCCAGCATTTT.

This clonotype has more than one count but fewer than ten. This chain joins TRBV29-1 and TRBJ2-7, with D tentatively TRBD1 (5 bases). Trimming removed 6 bases from V and 6 bases from J, with 18 bases in between. The CDR3 totals 13 residues. CDR1 is SQVTM and CDR2 is ANQGSEA in the germline V gene. CDR3 in amino acids: CSVAPDQGSEQYF. The CDR3 nucleotides are TGCAGCGTCGCCCCTGATCAGGGTTCCGAGCAGTACTTC.

This clonotype was found many times. The CDR3, as DNA: TGCGCCAGCAGCTGGGGGACAGGGGGCGGGTACGAGCAGTACTTC. Translating it yields CASSWGTGGGYEQYF. This chain uses TRBV5-1 with TRBJ2-7, with 12 nucleotides matching TRBD1. Germline CDR1 SGHRS, CDR2 YFSETQ. CDR3 length: 15 amino acids. With 3 bases clipped from V and 4 bases from J, the junction kept 5 bases outside the gene matches.

J is TRBJ2-3 and V is TRBV12-3 or TRBV12-4; D might be TRBD2 (5 bases). V was trimmed by 3 bases and J by 4 bases, leaving 14 bases between them. The CDR3 covers 15 residues. CDR3 amino acids: CASSLEAAGPDTQYF. The CDR3 DNA is TGTGCCAGCAGTTTGGAAGCGGCAGGCCCAGATACGCAGTATTTT.

This clonotype came up many times. The rearrangement joins TRBV6-1 to TRBJ2-7, with D uncertain. CDR3 length equals 13 residues. Germline CDR1 reads MNHNS; CDR2 reads SASEGT. V was trimmed by 2 bases and J by 0 bases, leaving 5 bases between them. Written as DNA, the CDR3 is TGTGCCAGCAGTGAATTCAACTCCTACGAGCAGTACTTC. Translated: CASSEFNSYEQYF.

This clonotype was recorded many times. The DNA of the CDR3 is TGTGCCAGCAGTGAACGAAGGATTGGGAATGAGCAGTTCTTC. Translated, it gives CASSERRIGNEQFF. J is TRBJ2-1 and V is TRBV6-1; no definite D call. Germline V lookup: CDR1 MNHNS, CDR2 SASEGT. The CDR3 contains 14 residues. Trimming shortened V by 2 bases and J by 7 bases, and 12 bases separated the two germline ends.

Ten or more counts support this clonotype. CDR3 protein: CASSLIPLDEQYF. DNA for the CDR3: TGCGCCAGCAGCTTAATCCCACTGGACGAGCAGTACTTC. This sequence joins TRBV5-1 and TRBJ2-7; no clear D. The CDR3 length is 13 residues. V shed 2 bases and J shed 5 bases, with 11 bases lying between them. Germline CDR1 is SGHRS and CDR2 is YFSETQ.

The V call is TRBV19, the J call TRBJ2-5, with 10 bases lining up with TRBD1. V was pared by 1 base and J by 5 bases, with 4 bases of the junction left unmatched. Germline values: CDR1 LNHDA, CDR2 SQIVND (reference sequence). The CDR3 spans 15 residues. CDR3 region: CASSIGGQGQETQYF. In DNA form, the CDR3 reads TGTGCCAGTAGTATAGGGGGACAGGGGCAGGAGACCCAGTACTTC.

The CDR3 loop reads CASSYGTGLYEQYF. The CDR3 region has the DNA TGTGCCAGCAGCTATGGGACGGGTCTCTACGAGCAGTACTTC. The chain combines TRBV5-6 with TRBJ2-7; perhaps D is TRBD1 or TRBD2 (5 bases each). CDR1 and CDR2 (germline): SGHDT, YYEEEE. Trimming took 3 bases from V and 3 from J, leaving 13 bases between them. This CDR3 is 14 amino acids long.

This clonotype was seen at least ten times. V gene TRBV6-2 or TRBV6-3 combines with J gene TRBJ2-3; D is perhaps TRBD1 (6 bases). The CDR3 is 15 residues long. The V end was cut by 2 bases, the J end by 3 bases, with 12 bases between. Germline CDR1 reads MNHEY; CDR2 reads SVGEGT. The CDR3: CASSYIGGGTDTQYF. The DNA for the CDR3 is TGTGCCAGCAGTTACATTGGGGGCGGGACAGATACGCAGTATTTT.

In its sample, this clonotype was seen a few times. The junction shows a germline mismatch at one end, possibly a read error. The rearrangement joins TRBV27 to TRBJ1-6; 11 bases match TRBD1. Per germline, CDR1 MNHEY and CDR2 SMNVEV (reference sequence). CDR3 length equals 16 residues. The CDR3 loop reads CASSPRTGGYDSPLHF. The CDR3 DNA reads TGTGCCAGCAGTCCTAGGACAGGGGGCTATGATTCACCCCTCCACTTT.

This clonotype was seen repeatedly, ten times or more. The genes are TRBV11-2 and TRBJ2-7; D gene ambiguous. The germline V and J ends were trimmed by 6 bases and 6 bases, with 18 bases remaining between them. Germline CDR1 is SGHAT and CDR2 is FQNNGV. The length of the CDR3 is 14 residues. As DNA, the CDR3 is TGTGCCAGCAGGCCCTACCCAGGCCCTTCCGAGCAGTACTTC. Its translation: CASRPYPGPSEQYF.

This clonotype was detected many times. This chain joins TRBV6-1 and TRBJ2-2, with 10 bases aligning to TRBD1. The CDR3 length is 15 residues. Germline V gives CDR1 MNHNS, CDR2 SASEGT. The V gene end was trimmed by 5 bases and the J gene end by 5 bases; junction bases not matched to a gene: 5. CDR3 amino acids: CASSKGGQGTGELFF. DNA for the CDR3: TGTGCCAGCAGTAAAGGGGGACAGGGGACCGGGGAGCTGTTTTTT.

The V gene is TRBV9, the J gene TRBJ1-5, with a possible D match to TRBD1 (5 bases). The CDR3 extends over 13 amino acids. The V end was cut by 7 bases, the J end by 1 base, with 9 bases between. Germline assignment: CDR1 SGDLS and CDR2 YYNGEE. CDR3 bases: TGTGCCAGCGGGGGGTACAGCAATCAGCCCCAGCATTTT. This sequence encodes CASGGYSNQPQHF. Drawing the rest from reference TRBV9 and TRBJ1-5, the complete variable domain is DSGVTQTPKHLITATGQRVTLRCSPRSGDLSVYWYQQSLDQGLQFLIQYYNGEERAKGNILERFSAQQFPDLHSELNLSSLELGDSALYFCASGGYSNQPQHFGDGTRLSIL.